Following are 12 T cell receptor beta chains from one sample sequenced in a study of Graves' ophthalmopathy and Graves' hyperthyroidism. RNA served as the template for amplifying TCR beta CDR3 regions. HTBI-primed RT-PCR formed the first round, and a multiplex PCR formed the second. TCRdb independently ran MiXCR on the multiplex PCR reads; one entry per CDR3 protein. This sample has approximately 500,000 distinct CDR3 sequences, with 14% found just once. Source material: blood. These receptors were taken from a woman in her 30s with Graves' ophthalmopathy.

The chain is built from TRBV11-1 and TRBJ1-1; 8 bases match TRBD1. The CDR3 has 16 residues. Germline CDR1 is SGHAT and CDR2 is FQDESV (reference sequence). The trim removed 3 bases at V and 1 base at J, leaving 7 bases unmatched. CDR3 residues: CASSLGGQGGNTEAFF. For the CDR3, the DNA is TGTGCCAGCAGCTTGGGCGGACAGGGAGGGAACACTGAAGCTTTCTTT.

This clonotype was recorded a few times. At one end, the junction sequence differs from germline, possibly due to a read error. The V gene is TRBV18, the J gene TRBJ2-7, with D perhaps being TRBD1 or TRBD2 (5 bases each). CDR3 length: 12 residues. Germline CDR1 is KGHSH and CDR2 is LQKENI. CDR3 in amino acids: CASRRGSHEQYF. The CDR3 nucleotides read TGTGCCAGCCGTCGGGGCTCCCACGAGCAGTACTTC.

The sample holds many counts of this clonotype. The chain combines TRBV19 with TRBJ2-7, with D perhaps matching TRBD1 (5 bases). Trimming removed 4 bases at V and 3 bases at J, with 10 bases between. Germline CDR1 LNHDA, CDR2 SQIVND (reference sequence). The CDR3 totals 13 residues. The CDR3 sequence is CASSRPDSYEQYF. The CDR3 DNA reads as TGTGCCAGTAGTAGGCCCGACAGCTACGAGCAGTACTTC.

This clonotype has a count of ten or more. The chain uses TRBV6-5 and TRBJ1-2; no clear D. Per the germline V gene, CDR1 is MNHEY and CDR2 is SVGAGI. V shed 2 bases and J shed 0 bases, with 10 bases lying between them. The CDR3 covers 15 residues. The CDR3 loop reads CASSYVGNTNYGYTF. The CDR3 DNA reads TGTGCCAGCAGTTACGTAGGGAATACTAACTATGGCTACACCTTC.

V usage is TRBV28 and J usage is TRBJ1-1; 7 bases line up with TRBD1. Per germline, CDR1 MDHEN and CDR2 SYDVKM. The CDR3 loop spans 16 amino acids. J lost 1 base, V lost 3 bases, and 8 bases had no gene match. CDR3 loop: CASSLETGSPNTEAFF. The CDR3 DNA is TGTGCCAGCAGTTTGGAGACAGGGTCGCCGAACACTGAAGCTTTCTTT.

This clonotype was counted at least ten times. The chain has TRBV28 and TRBJ1-1; no firm D call. The CDR3 is made up of 13 amino acids. The V end lost 2 bases, the J end lost 4 bases, and 8 bases lay between the germline ends. Germline CDR1 and CDR2: MDHEN and SYDVKM. The DNA for the CDR3 is TGTGCCAGCAGTTTAGTAGGAACCACTGAAGCTTTCTTT. This sequence encodes CASSLVGTTEAFF.

The chain employs TRBV10-2 and TRBJ1-1; D is perhaps TRBD1 (5 bases). This CDR3 has 13 amino acids. With 3 bases removed from V and 3 bases from J, the gap between germline ends came to 8 bases. Germline-derived CDR1 and CDR2 are WSHSY and SAAADI. Here the CDR3 reads CASSEGVDTEAFF. The CDR3 DNA follows: TGCGCCAGCAGTGAAGGGGTTGACACTGAAGCTTTCTTT.

This clonotype appeared many times. The chain joins TRBV5-1 to TRBJ2-7; D uncertain. The CDR3 has 13 amino acids. Germline V gene lookup returns CDR1 SGHRS and CDR2 YFSETQ. Trimming cost V 4 bases and J 5 bases, with 13 bases left between them. CDR3 DNA: TGCGCCAGCAGCCTTTATACTTCTGACGAGCAGTACTTC. Translation: CASSLYTSDEQYF.

In its sample, this clonotype was seen many times. The V gene is TRBV6-1, the J gene TRBJ1-3, with D perhaps TRBD1 (5 bases). The CDR3 sequence is 14 residues long. Trimming stripped 5 bases from V and 2 bases from J, with 10 bases between. CDR1 is MNHNS, CDR2 SASEGT, per germline. The DNA of the CDR3 is TGTGCCAGCAGTATTGGGACCGCTGGAAACACCATATATTTT. Residues: CASSIGTAGNTIYF.

This chain joins TRBV11-2 and TRBJ1-1; D is uncertain. V dropped 2 bases and J dropped 1 base, with 11 bases sitting between them. CDR1 and CDR2 from the germline V gene are SGHAT and FQNNGV. The CDR3 has 15 residues. The CDR3, as DNA: TGTGCCAGCAGCTTACAAGGCCCCCCGAACACTGAAGCTTTCTTT. Translated: CASSLQGPPNTEAFF.

This clonotype was recorded at least ten times. V gene TRBV24-1 combines with J gene TRBJ2-3, with D tentatively TRBD2 (5 bases). V was trimmed by 1 base and J by 1 base, leaving 11 bases between them. The germline V gene encodes CDR1 KGHDR and CDR2 SFDVKD. CDR3 length equals 16 residues. CDR3: CATSDLRFGGTDTQYF. The CDR3 bases are TGTGCCACCAGTGATTTACGGTTCGGGGGCACAGATACGCAGTATTTT.

This clonotype was observed at least ten times. The V gene is TRBV5-6, the J gene TRBJ2-7; maybe TRBD1 (5 bases). Germline assignment: CDR1 SGHDT and CDR2 YYEEEE. The ends were cut back, 1 base at V and 3 bases at J, with 14 bases in the middle. The CDR3 contains 15 residues. CDR3 region: CASSLIGQGVYEQYF. CDR3 bases: TGTGCCAGCAGCTTGATAGGACAAGGTGTCTACGAGCAGTACTTC.